A selection of T cell receptor beta chains follows, all from one sample in a study of blood T cell repertoires in COVID-19. Assay used: immunoSEQ multiplex PCR; TCRdb lists only in-frame clones, some missing. The table lists 250,000 or so clones, 84% of them singletons. Material for sequencing was PBMCs or T cells enriched from blood (not recorded which). These TCRs come from a man between 60 and 75 years old who had recovered from COVID-19. Both conserved end residues are part of each CDR3. A D gene is named only where the DNA matches it firmly. Clone size is stated in some rows and not others, as once, few, many or a class when expanded.

cdr3_aa | cdr3_nt | j_call | clone_size | v_call | d_call
CASSLRPGGRFGELFF | TGTGCCAGCAGCTTGCGCCCGGGGGGGCGGTTCGGGGAGCTGTTTTTT | TRBJ2-2 | NA | TRBV11-3 | TRBD2
CASSVASGQGAADTQYF | TGTGCCAGCAGCGTAGCATCCGGACAGGGGGCCGCAGATACGCAGTATTTT | TRBJ2-3 | NA | TRBV9 | TRBD1
CASSSGDRINSGNTIYF | TGTGCCAGCAGCTCAGGGGACAGAATCAACTCTGGAAACACCATATATTTT | TRBJ1-3 | few | TRBV7-9 | TRBD1
CASSEVRVNSPLHF | TGTGCCAGCAGTGAAGTCAGGGTTAATTCACCCCTCCACTTT | TRBJ1-6 | NA | TRBV6-1 | NA
CASSLGLAGSDTQYF | TGCGCCAGCAGCTTGGGGTTAGCGGGGTCTGATACGCAGTATTTT | TRBJ2-3 | NA | TRBV5-1 | TRBD2
CASSRERGNMNTEAFF | TGTGCCAGTAGTCGCGAAAGGGGCAACATGAACACTGAAGCTTTCTTT | TRBJ1-1 | NA | TRBV19 | NA
CASSPGQGVTNEKLFF | TGTGCCAGCAGCCCCGGGCAGGGGGTCACTAATGAAAAACTGTTTTTT | TRBJ1-4 | NA | TRBV7-9 | TRBD1
CSGTGPNEQYF | TGCAGCGGGACAGGGCCCAACGAGCAGTACTTC | TRBJ2-7 | NA | TRBV29-1 | TRBD1
CASSAGSNQPQHF | TGTGCCAGCAGTGCAGGGAGCAATCAGCCCCAGCATTTT | TRBJ1-5 | few | TRBV2 | NA
CASSQGLSFEETQYF | TGCGCCAGCAGCCAGGGACTCTCCTTCGAGGAGACCCAGTACTTC | TRBJ2-5 | NA | TRBV4-3 | NA
CASGSGGNEQFF | TGTGCTAGCGGATCCGGGGGCAATGAGCAGTTCTTC | TRBJ2-1 | NA | TRBV12-5 | NA
CASVLQGYGYGYTF | TGTGCCAGCGTACTTCAGGGTTACGGCTATGGCTACACCTTC | TRBJ1-2 | NA | TRBV5-6 | NA
CASSPGQTSNTGELFF | TGTGCCAGCAGCCCGGGACAGACCTCGAACACCGGGGAGCTGTTTTTT | TRBJ2-2 | NA | TRBV5-4 | TRBD1
CASSYRAANYGYTF | TGTGCCAGCAGTTACCGCGCGGCTAACTATGGCTACACCTTC | TRBJ1-2 | NA | TRBV6-2/TRBV6-3 | NA
CASSLGPHSTEAFF | TGTGCCAGCAGCTTAGGTCCCCATAGCACTGAAGCTTTCTTT | TRBJ1-1 | NA | TRBV7-2 | NA
CASSRDSNQPQHF | TGCGCCAGCAGCCGGGACTCCAATCAGCCCCAGCATTTT | TRBJ1-5 | NA | TRBV5-1 | NA
CASSLAGGSLSEAFF | TGTGCCAGCAGCTTGGCGGGGGGCTCATTGTCTGAAGCTTTCTTT | TRBJ1-1 | NA | TRBV7-9 | NA
CASSSGQGRNEQFF | TGCGCCAGCAGTTCTGGACAGGGCCGAAATGAGCAGTTCTTC | TRBJ2-1 | NA | TRBV10-1 | TRBD1
CASIWEGGDMNTEAFF | TGTGCCAGCATCTGGGAGGGAGGCGACATGAACACTGAAGCTTTCTTT | TRBJ1-1 | NA | TRBV28 | NA
CASSQAPGETQYF | TGCGCCAGCAGCCAAGCTCCAGGGGAGACCCAGTACTTC | TRBJ2-5 | NA | TRBV4-3 | NA
CASSKAEAYNSPLHF | TGTGCCAGCAGTAAGGCGGAGGCCTATAATTCACCCCTCCACTTT | TRBJ1-6 | NA | TRBV27 | NA
CASSPSDVYQPQHF | TGCGCCAGCAGCCCAAGCGACGTCTATCAGCCCCAGCATTTT | TRBJ1-5 | NA | TRBV5-1 | NA
CASSRGQTYNEQFF | TGTGCCAGCAGCCGGGGACAGACCTACAATGAGCAGTTCTTC | TRBJ2-1 | NA | TRBV16 | TRBD1
CASSEQNRKNTEAFF | TGTGCCAGCAGTGAACAAAACAGGAAAAACACTGAAGCTTTCTTT | TRBJ1-1 | NA | TRBV2 | NA
CASSLSLTGGTEAFF | TGTGCCAGCAGCTTATCCCTGACAGGCGGGACTGAAGCTTTCTTT | TRBJ1-1 | NA | TRBV7-2 | NA
CASSSLAGGASTDTQYF | TGTGCCAGCAGCTCACTAGCGGGGGGCGCTAGCACAGATACGCAGTATTTT | TRBJ2-3 | NA | TRBV2 | TRBD2
CASSLNSGANTGELFF | TGTGCTAGCAGCCTAAACAGCGGTGCGAACACCGGGGAGCTGTTTTTT | TRBJ2-2 | NA | TRBV7-7 | NA
CASSPGQSGELFF | TGTGCCAGCTCACCAGGACAATCCGGGGAGCTGTTTTTT | TRBJ2-2 | NA | TRBV18 | NA
CASSSGTGYRYEQYF | TGTGCCAGCAGTTCTGGGACAGGGTATCGGTACGAGCAGTACTTC | TRBJ2-7 | NA | TRBV27 | TRBD1
CASSPRAGGETQYF | TGTGCCAGCTCACCACGGGCAGGGGGAGAGACCCAGTACTTC | TRBJ2-5 | NA | TRBV18 | TRBD1
CASGRTGGLLTEAFF | TGTGCTAGTGGTAGGACAGGGGGCCTATTGACTGAAGCTTTCTTT | TRBJ1-1 | NA | TRBV12-5 | TRBD1